This TCR beta chain comes out of a study of cytomegalovirus exposure and HLA in healthy donors. The study ran its PCR with 60 Vbeta and 13 Jbeta primers. Produced via immunoSEQ multiplex PCR; TCRdb's table is partial and in-frame only. The sample has around 200,000 clones; 70% to 85% are singletons. This CDR3 region has 13 residues. Trimming removed 5 bases at V and 0 bases at J, with 5 bases between. Germline CDR1 and CDR2: SGHTA and FQGNSA. Findings and caveats of the study: A later analysis linked a missense DCLRE1C variant to TCR beta V- and J-gene trimming.

For this clone: Its cognate antigen is unknown.

Sequences were obtained from PBMCs. The TCR was taken from a woman aged 40-49 years in good health and CMV-seronegative. This chain uses TRBV7-2 with TRBJ1-3, with D unresolved. In nucleotides, the CDR3 is TGTGCCAGCAGCCAGTACTCTGGAAACACCATATATTTT. Translating gives CASSQYSGNTIYF.